This T cell receptor beta chain emerged from a study of OX40 agonist ivuxolimab in advanced cancers. The germline V gene has CDR1 SNHLY and CDR2 FYNNEI. With 2 bases removed from V and 0 bases from J, the gap between germline ends came to 7 bases. The CDR3 contains 14 residues. Method: immunoSEQ multiplex PCR; TCRdb's copy keeps in-frame clones and lacks some. Among 34,000 or so clones listed, approximately 79% were seen once. This clonotype was obtained from an adult with an advanced solid tumor such as melanoma, head and neck, liver or kidney cancer. The chain combines TRBV2 with TRBJ1-2; no reliable D call. The sample consisted of CD4+ or CD8+ T cells sorted from blood, taken in a trial of the OX40 agonist ivuxolimab. CDR3 in DNA: TGTGCCAGCAGTGAAATGGCAGCTAACTATGGCTACACCTTC. Translating it yields CASSEMAANYGYTF.